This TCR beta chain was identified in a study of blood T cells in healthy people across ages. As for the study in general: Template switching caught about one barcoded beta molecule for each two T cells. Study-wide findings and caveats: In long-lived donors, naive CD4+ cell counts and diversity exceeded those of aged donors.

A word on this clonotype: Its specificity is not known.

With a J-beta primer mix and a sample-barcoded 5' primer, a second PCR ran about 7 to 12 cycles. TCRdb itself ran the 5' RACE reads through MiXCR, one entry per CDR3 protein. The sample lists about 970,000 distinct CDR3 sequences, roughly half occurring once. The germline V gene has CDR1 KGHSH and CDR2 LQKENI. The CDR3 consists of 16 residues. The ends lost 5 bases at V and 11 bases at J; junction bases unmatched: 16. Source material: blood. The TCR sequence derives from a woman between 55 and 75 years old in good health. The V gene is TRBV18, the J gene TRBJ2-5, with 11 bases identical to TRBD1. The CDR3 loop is CASSTGQGAVYNEQYF. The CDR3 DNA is TGTGCCAGCTCAACAGGACAGGGGGCAGTTTACAATGAGCAGTACTTC.